The 8 T cell receptor beta chains given below trace back to one sample, sequenced in a study of shared clonotypes between healthy human individuals. Generated by immunoSEQ multiplex PCR, the TCRdb table keeps only in-frame clones and is missing some. The sample consists of about 520,000 clones, around 73% of them appearing once. The sequenced sample was PBMCs. The source of these receptors is a woman aged 40 to 50 in good health. Some clones in this sample may be carry-over from other donors' samples.

The genes are TRBV28 and TRBJ1-5; 9 bases align to TRBD1. Germline V gene sequence: CDR1 MDHEN, CDR2 SYDVKM. The CDR3 consists of 15 residues. With 6 bases clipped from V and 2 bases from J, the junction kept 5 bases outside the gene matches. The CDR3 region is CASRPRDRGNQPQHF. As DNA, the CDR3 is TGTGCCAGCAGGCCTCGGGACAGGGGCAATCAGCCCCAGCATTTT. The entire variable domain, with the rest obtained from reference TRBV28 and TRBJ1-5, is as follows: DVKVTQSSRYLVKRTGEKVFLECVQDMDHENMFWYRQDPGLGLRLIYFSYDVKMKEKGDIPEGYSVSREKKERFSLILESASTNQTSMYLCASRPRDRGNQPQHFGDGTRLSIL.

This clone was detected only once. The V call is TRBV7-3, the J call TRBJ2-2, with TRBD2 matching 7 bases. Trimming took 3 bases from V and 4 from J; bases not matched to a gene: 5. The CDR3 is 15 amino acids. Germline CDR1 is SGHTA and CDR2 is FQGTGA. The DNA for the CDR3 is TGTGCCAGCAGCTTCTCGGCGGGGGTCACCGGGGAGCTGTTTTTT. Translation: CASSFSAGVTGELFF.

The genes are TRBV18 and TRBJ2-1; TRBD2 matches at 9 bases. The V gene's germline CDR1 is KGHSH and CDR2 LQKENI. J lost 5 bases, V lost 8 bases, and 10 bases had no gene match. This CDR3 region has 15 residues. For the CDR3, the DNA is TGTGCCAGCAACGACCCCGGGACTAGCAACAATGAGCAGTTCTTC. It codes for CASNDPGTSNNEQFF.

DNA for the CDR3: TGTGCCAGCAGCTTATCCGTAGCTACCTACGAGCAGTACTTC. Protein sequence: CASSLSVATYEQYF. The chain recombines TRBV7-9 with TRBJ2-7; D gene unclear. Trimming removed 2 bases from V and 2 bases from J, with 10 bases in between. The CDR3 length is 14 residues. The germline V gene has CDR1 SEHNR and CDR2 FQNEAQ (reference sequence). The full variable domain, its missing parts supplied by reference TRBV7-9 and TRBJ2-7, is DTGVSQNPRHKITKRGQNVTFRCDPISEHNRLYWYRQTLGQGPEFLTYFQNEAQLEKSRLLSDRFSAERPKGSFSTLEIQRTEQGDSAMYLCASSLSVATYEQYFGPGTRLTVT.

A single count supports this clone. The chain recombines TRBV25-1 with TRBJ2-7; D not resolved. Trimming removed 7 bases at V and 3 bases at J, with 13 bases between. This CDR3 contains 13 residues. From germline, CDR1 is MGHDK and CDR2 SYGVNS. The CDR3 sequence is CASTKETIYEQYF. The CDR3 nucleotides read TGTGCCAGCACCAAGGAAACAATCTACGAGCAGTACTTC.

This clone was seen just once. The V call is TRBV7-9, the J call TRBJ2-2; TRBD2 agrees at 10 bases. This CDR3 spans 18 amino acids. Per germline, CDR1 SEHNR and CDR2 FQNEAQ (reference sequence). V shed 8 bases and J 5 bases; nucleotides not matched to a gene: 17. Here the CDR3 DNA reads TGTGCCAGCCTACCGAGGCGGCTAGCGGGAGATCGGACCGGGGAGCTGTTTTTT. Translation gives CASLPRRLAGDRTGELFF.

A remark on this clone: A far larger clone is one base from this, pointing to a likely read error. Distinct nucleotide sequences in the sample also encode this CDR3. The chain couples TRBV18 to TRBJ1-3; D remains ambiguous. CDR3 length: 16 residues. Germline loops: CDR1 KGHSH, CDR2 LQKENI. The CDR3 DNA reads TGTGCCAGCTCACCACCGGGCCGATTCTCTGGAAACACCATATACTTT. Its protein product is CASSPPGRFSGNTIYF.

This clone was found a few times. The chain joins TRBV7-9 to TRBJ1-2, with D maybe TRBD1 (5 bases). The CDR3 sequence is 13 residues long. CDR1 and CDR2 from the germline V gene are SEHNR and FQNEAQ (reference sequence). V was shortened by 5 bases and J by 8 bases, with 15 bases between the two germline ends. The CDR3 DNA is TGTGCCAGCAGCCCAAGGGGATATTACGGCTACACCTTC. Protein product: CASSPRGYYGYTF.